This paragraph reports one TCR beta chain. The antigen it binds to is not known. Per-base qualities were not stored, and no clone one base away is much larger. This record comes from a study of cytomegalovirus exposure and HLA in healthy donors (dated by TCRdb to 2015 to 2018). A note on the overall study: An earlier analysis of several hundred of the donors reported about 260 Gb of sequence data and around 110 million unique TCR beta sequences obtained from about 179 million T cells. A handful of DR-DQ haplotypes were handled as single units for association and clustering because linkage in the cohort was strong. Of the 300 to 400 genotyped donors, 65% to 90% fell in the genetic ancestry cluster associated with self-reported Caucasian donors. About 330 gigabases of sequencing data and around 85 million unique TCR sequences made up an early release that covered approximately 650 HLA-typed donors. Along with the roughly 670-subject first cohort, a separate validation cohort of over a hundred different subjects was used. To predict cytomegalovirus infection status, the study brought together high-throughput TCR immunosequencing, statistical association of individual TCRs with disease status, and machine learning. Every discovery cohort repertoire had been produced on one sequencing platform. Rather than using new phenotypic data, the later analysis identified candidate immune exposures from TCR beta sequences and from how often those sequences occurred across donors. An earlier analysis of 587 of the donors applied high-throughput TCR beta sequencing to assess whether each TCR beta V gene segment acted as functional or pseudogenic. Alongside the repertoire data, information on donor age, sex, ethnicity and CMV serostatus was compiled. HLA typing covered class I and class II loci at four-digit resolution. On average, 235,054 unique TCR beta nucleotide sequences were sequenced per donor among about 400 genotyped donors of the cohort, with 15% to 20% of those sequences being non-productive. Typing coverage differed by locus: A, B, C, DRB1 and DQB1 were typed in about 629-630 donors, DQA1 in about 500, DPA1 in 606, and DPB1 in 472. The study used immunosequencing to profile the T cell repertoires of approximately 640 subjects and linked those repertoires to cytomegalovirus serostatus. A later genetic analysis took genome-wide SNP genotypes for about 55% of the 666 donors and used that subset as a discovery cohort. The study aimed to test whether signatures of past pathogen exposure could be identified by cataloging public T cell receptors. To study patterns of TCR occurrence, a later analysis re-analyzed previously published TCR beta repertoires from several hundred donors and added high-resolution HLA genotyping.

Per the germline V gene, ENHRY is the CDR1 and SYGVKD is the CDR2. V and J lose 5 bases and 4 bases, and a span of 11 bases separates them. The CDR3 holds 14 amino acids from the cysteine to the phenylalanine. The CDR3 DNA has 42 bases and is translated from base 1. Library prep was done by the immunoSEQ multiplex PCR assay. A mixture of 60 forward primers for TCR Vbeta segments and 13 reverse primers for TCR Jbeta segments was used in the multiplex PCR. The CDR3 region of rearranged TCR beta genes was amplified from genomic DNA by a multiplex PCR assay. Amplified TCR beta libraries were sequenced as 87-base-pair reads on the Illumina HiSeq System. The authors' analysis ran thus. In a later analysis, some 80 million unique TCR beta chains were counted across the roughly 670 repertoires, and around 10 million of these chains were shared by at least two donors. To remove PCR and sequencing errors, raw reads were error-corrected and collapsed into unique sequences using a nearest-neighbor algorithm that merged closely related sequences. V, D and J gene segments were assigned by aligning CDR3 sequences to IMGT reference sequences. For a sequence to be retained, a match of at least six nucleotides was required to both a V gene segment and a J gene segment. A rearrangement was called productive if the CDR3 had no stop codons and remained in frame with V and J, and every other rearrangement was called non-productive. Following IMGT convention, CDR3 was defined as the stretch from the second conserved V-encoded cysteine to the conserved J-encoded phenylalanine. The earlier analysis of roughly 590 of the donors excluded any sequence lacking an unambiguous match to a single V gene segment. An earlier analysis of approximately 590 of the donors called V segments functional above 56.7% productive rearrangements and segregating when the between-donor standard deviation exceeded 5%. To diagnose cytomegalovirus status from the catalog of TCR beta chain sequences, a statistical classification framework was built. In a later analysis, TCR nucleotide sequences were compared against IMGT/GENE-DB human TR gene sequences so that V and J genes could be assigned. Using the TCRdist pipeline, a later analysis assigned CDR3 sequences along with most-parsimonious VDJ recombination scenarios. A later analysis defined each TCR beta chain by its CDR3 amino acid sequence plus V-gene family, and excluded reads lacking a unique V-gene family. To address suspected cross-contamination and a sequencing artifact, a later analysis removed several hundred highly shared, low-generation-probability nucleotide sequences. In a later analysis, a clonal expansion index for each public chain was calculated from normalized within-repertoire ranks of inferred template counts. Generation probabilities in a later analysis came from a VDJ recombination model fitted to out-of-frame rearrangements, and those results were checked against IGoR. In a later analysis, TCR-TCR, TCR-HLA and TCR-CMV co-occurrence was scored with hypergeometric tests, and a repertoire-size bias correction was applied to TCR pairs. To estimate false discovery rates, a later analysis permuted the HLA or CMV assignments 20 times. In a later analysis, co-occurring TCRs were grouped using DBSCAN, and TCRdist sequence similarity was added for clustering within HLA-allele-positive subsets. For co-occurrence clustering, repertoires with fewer than 30,000 or more than 120,000 public chains were excluded, along with 5 or 6 repertoires with anomalous nucleotide sharing. Here the immuneACCESS table is served through TCRdb, limited to in-frame sequences with V and J called. Missing clones are a known gap in these copies; in checked studies unresolved V genes cover under half, and the rest lacks a known reason. That table gives V, J and clone size, and the DNA gave D and trimming. Within this sample are around 68,000 clones, with 68% of them counted one time only. The biggest ten clones account for 10% to 11% of the sample.

The cohort comprised fewer than 750 healthy bone marrow donors. At the time of sampling, every cohort member was nominally healthy, though immune exposures that went unrecorded were likely present. The donor was CMV seronegative and belonged to the group of roughly 330 seronegative cohort members. Every donor gave a peripheral blood sample, and the peripheral blood mononuclear cells from that sample were used for TCR beta sequencing. The Qiagen DNeasy Blood Extraction Kit was used to extract genomic DNA from the blood cell samples. Broader findings and caveats from the paper: A later analysis found that TCR association rates varied across HLA loci, with DRB1 alleles showing the most associated TCRs and HLA-C alleles the fewest. The sequencing pipeline was judged likely to have produced a cluster of highly shared sequence variants as a technical artifact. Correlated functional status among segregating V segments might be attributable to linkage disequilibrium, but an unknown experimental factor could not be ruled out. In a later genetic analysis, fewer N-insertions in productive TCRs were reported among donors in an Asian-associated ancestry cluster than the 666-donor mean. Because counts were too low, some 17 rarely observed V segments, including chromosome 9 orphons, were excluded from the earlier analysis of under 650 of the donors. In vitro tests confirmed that a few of the cytomegalovirus-associated TCR beta chains recognize cytomegalovirus antigens. The only immune exposure information available for the cohort was CMV serostatus. The classifier was reported to diagnose cytomegalovirus status with high specificity and sensitivity in both the original cohort and the validation cohort. Some IMGT-functional V segments, including TRBV6-2 and TRBV6-3, could not be distinguished by the 87-base-pair reads and were therefore excluded. This cohort had only TCR beta chains sequenced, and the lack of alpha or paired-chain data limited which features could be detected. Because some donors lacked HLA typing at each locus, the association tests relied only on the typed subset. In a later analysis, HLA-associated TCR beta chains were found to be more clonally expanded and to have lower generation probabilities than equally common non-associated chains. A further reported finding was that TCR beta sequences accurately predicted the HLA-A and HLA-B alleles for most subjects in the first cohort. The authors suggested that the approach could potentially be generalized to other disease states and immunological phenotypes. Sequencing depth was assumed to be roughly uniform across donors in the presence/absence analyses, though that assumption may not hold. In a later analysis, most CMV-associated TCR beta chains were found to appear HLA-restricted, with HLA associations seemingly driven largely by CMV exposure. Broadly in line with IMGT annotations, most TCR beta V segments showed up in productive rearrangements about 87% or about 30% of the time in an earlier analysis of several hundred of the donors. When HLA alleles, especially DR and DQ, strongly co-occurred, attributing TCR associations to individual alleles was difficult. At a false discovery rate of 0.05, a later analysis linked around 15,000 TCR beta sequences to specific HLA alleles. While some public TCRs were present in many individuals, most TCR sequences turned up only very rarely across donors. In the study, 150 to 200 TCR beta chains were listed as associated with cytomegalovirus. V-gene and J-gene trimming of TCR beta chains was associated with a missense DCLRE1C variant in a later genetic analysis, and the association was replicated in an independent cohort. Several of the top co-occurrence clusters appeared to be linked to parvovirus B19, influenza, CMV and Epstein-Barr virus, according to a later analysis.

Sequencing was performed on PBMCs. In this chain, TRBV10-3 is recombined with TRBJ2-2; possibly the D gene is TRBD2, per 5 matching bases. The clonotype was recovered from a woman aged 25 to 39 in good health and CMV-seronegative. The encoded CDR3 is CAISQDLGTGELFF. DNA sequence: TGTGCCATCAGTCAGGACTTGGGCACCGGGGAGCTGTTTTTT.